This TCR beta chain was identified during a study of blood T cell repertoires in COVID-19. Study information: T cells, B-cell-depleted T cells, or PBMCs provided the cDNA or gDNA that served as material.

The germline V gene has CDR1 ENHRY and CDR2 SYGVKD. V was pared by 8 bases and J by 3 bases, with 11 bases between. The CDR3 spans 13 residues. TCRdb's table, derived via immunoSEQ multiplex PCR, lists solely in-frame clones and lacks some. The sample consists of around 250,000 clones, over 75% of them appearing once. The specimen was peripheral blood. The sequence came from a woman between 70 and 85 years old with COVID-19, enrolled during active disease. The rearrangement joins TRBV10-3 to TRBJ2-1; maybe TRBD1 (6 bases). CDR3 sequence (DNA): TGTGCCATCCGTACGGACAGCTACAATGAGCAGTTCTTC. It specifies CAIRTDSYNEQFF.